These T cell receptor beta chains were read from a single sample in a study of T cell responses to AZD1222 COVID-19 vaccine. The data were produced by immunoSEQ multiplex PCR, yet TCRdb's version contains in-frame clones alone and is incomplete. This sample carries 150,000 or so clones, 91% of them seen once, and the ten largest clones take under 1.5%. This specimen consisted of peripheral blood, obtained on day 0 of AZD1222 vaccination. The receptors were gathered from an adult in good health. The CDR3 runs from the conserved cysteine through the conserved F or W. The D gene is left open where the match is weak. For some rows the clone size is stated as once, few or many, or as a class when expanded; others skip it.

v_call	d_call	j_call	clone_size	cdr3_aa	cdr3_nt
TRBV11-2	NA	TRBJ2-7	NA	CASTFGVGGYEQYF	TGTGCCAGCACCTTCGGGGTAGGGGGCTACGAGCAGTACTTC
TRBV19	NA	TRBJ2-7	NA	CASMGGYEDPYEQYF	TGTGCCAGTATGGGCGGGTACGAGGACCCCTACGAGCAGTACTTC
TRBV3-1/TRBV3-2	NA	TRBJ2-7	NA	CASSQVRKSVEYF	TGTGCCAGCAGCCAAGTGCGAAAGTCGGTTGAGTACTTC
TRBV7-2	TRBD1	TRBJ1-4	NA	CASSLGQGNEKLFF	TGTGCCAGCAGCCTGGGACAGGGGAATGAAAAACTGTTTTTT
TRBV6-1	NA	TRBJ2-7	NA	CASSEGPTYEQYF	TGTGCCAGCAGTGAGGGACCAACCTACGAGCAGTACTTC
TRBV7-8	TRBD2	TRBJ2-1	once	CASSLRGLAGGPSSYNEQFF	TGTGCCAGCAGCTTAAGGGGACTAGCGGGGGGGCCGAGCTCCTACAATGAGCAGTTCTTC
TRBV6-2/TRBV6-3	NA	TRBJ1-1	NA	CASSYGVSEAFF	TGTGCCAGCAGTTACGGGGTTAGTGAAGCTTTCTTT
TRBV19	TRBD1	TRBJ1-5	NA	CASTSTGGYNQPQHF	TGTGCCAGTACCTCGACAGGGGGTTACAATCAGCCCCAGCATTTT
TRBV7-6	NA	TRBJ1-1	NA	CASSLNVGGSEAFF	TGTGCCAGCAGCTTGAATGTAGGGGGGTCTGAAGCTTTCTTT
TRBV7-9	NA	TRBJ1-5	once	CASSLTTGNQPQHF	TGTGCCAGCAGCTTGACGACGGGGAATCAGCCCCAGCATTTT
TRBV9	TRBD1	TRBJ1-1	NA	CASSPRTGDTEAFF	TGTGCCAGCAGCCCCCGGACAGGGGACACTGAAGCTTTCTTT
TRBV27	TRBD2	TRBJ2-7	NA	CASSWLAGALYEQYF	TGTGCCAGCAGTTGGCTAGCGGGAGCCCTCTACGAGCAGTACTTC
TRBV27	NA	TRBJ2-3	NA	CASTRGPGTDTQYF	TGTGCCAGCACCCGGGGACCCGGCACAGATACGCAGTATTTT
TRBV18	TRBD1	TRBJ2-2	NA	CASSNTRQGITGELFF	TGTGCCAGCTCCAATACTAGACAGGGGATCACCGGGGAGCTGTTTTTT
TRBV5-5	NA	TRBJ2-3	NA	CASSPSGGVPDTQYF	TGTGCCAGCAGTCCGAGCGGAGGGGTCCCAGATACGCAGTATTTT
TRBV7-7	NA	TRBJ2-6	few	CASSPGNEANVLTF	TGTGCCAGCAGCCCCGGTAATGAGGCCAACGTCCTGACTTTC
TRBV11-2	NA	TRBJ2-1	once	CASSSTTSSYNEQFF	TGTGCCAGCAGCTCCACTACGAGCTCCTACAATGAGCAGTTCTTC
TRBV7-9	NA	TRBJ1-1	NA	CASSPHGGLAFF	TGTGCCAGCAGCCCCCACGGCGGTCTAGCTTTCTTT
TRBV4-3	TRBD2	TRBJ2-1	NA	CASSQEAGTRLYNEQFF	TGCGCCAGCAGCCAAGAAGCAGGGACTAGGTTGTACAATGAGCAGTTCTTC
TRBV6-2/TRBV6-3	NA	TRBJ1-1	once	CASSYSTRLAFF	TGTGCCAGCAGTTACTCGACCAGGCTGGCTTTCTTT
TRBV6-5	NA	TRBJ2-7	NA	CASRVGVGTGEQYF	TGTGCCAGCCGGGTGGGAGTCGGTACTGGTGAGCAGTACTTC
TRBV24-1	NA	TRBJ2-5	NA	CATSDLRAGPTQYF	TGTGCCACCAGTGATTTGAGGGCGGGCCCGACCCAGTACTTC
TRBV9	NA	TRBJ1-4	NA	CASSVGVTTNEKLFF	TGTGCCAGCAGCGTTGGGGTGACAACTAATGAAAAACTGTTTTTT
TRBV5-4	NA	TRBJ1-3	NA	CASSDLDSGNTIYF	TGTGCCAGCAGTGACCTAGACTCCGGGAACACCATATATTTT
TRBV7-6	TRBD2	TRBJ2-7	NA	CASSLKAGGSGGEQYF	TGTGCCAGCAGCTTAAAAGCGGGAGGGTCTGGGGGCGAGCAGTACTTC
TRBV6-4	NA	TRBJ2-2	NA	CASSPQGSAGELFF	TGTGCCAGCAGTCCTCAGGGGTCGGCCGGGGAGCTGTTTTTT